This is a list of T cell receptor beta chains from one sample in a study of control samples from healthy donors and cancer patients. Clones were sequenced by immunoSEQ multiplex PCR, and TCRdb holds only the in-frame ones, with some missing. The table includes approximately 150,000 clones, 80% to 95% detected once. Material: blood. Source of these receptors: a woman between 25 and 40 years old in good health. Each CDR3 is given without its conserved first and last residue. The D gene is left open where the match is weak.

SASSGGNYGYT | TRBJ1-2 | TRBV20-1 | TRBD1
ASSEWGVLRGCRTEAF | TRBJ1-1 | TRBV25-1 | -
ASSRGQWSTDTQY | TRBJ2-3 | TRBV7-3 | -
ASSDSYSNQPQH | TRBJ1-5 | TRBV6-4 | -
ASSPGLADTDTQY | TRBJ2-3 | TRBV5-6 | TRBD2
ASSQVQGRSSPLH | TRBJ1-6 | TRBV14 | -
ASSLERGGDYGYT | TRBJ1-2 | TRBV5-1 | -
ASKRGPSTDTQY | TRBJ2-3 | TRBV4-1 | TRBD2
ASSSGNQPQH | TRBJ1-5 | TRBV28 | -
ASSYSTGTGGYSNQPQH | TRBJ1-5 | TRBV19 | TRBD1
ASSRDRLYNEQF | TRBJ2-1 | TRBV5-1 | TRBD1
SAKANEQY | TRBJ2-7 | TRBV20-1 | -
ASSYSQGPGNTIY | TRBJ1-3 | TRBV6-5 | -
ASLAGTGTLWVSGANVLT | TRBJ2-6 | TRBV19 | TRBD1
ASSLEAGGGEKLF | TRBJ1-4 | TRBV5-6 | TRBD1
ASTIGGGRPNTEAF | TRBJ1-1 | TRBV28 | -